This T cell receptor beta chain is from a study of blood T cell repertoires in COVID-19 (dated by TCRdb to 2020 to 2021). With regard to the full study: Samples covering the acute and convalescent phases of COVID-19 were provided by collaborators in the United States, Italy and Spain. The sample metadata nearly always contained a de-identified subject ID, COVID-19 status, age in years and sex. HLA class I and class II types, where available, came from metadata supplied by the sample provider rather than from assay-based typing. The repertoires were released in a freely available public database meant as a resource for research on the immune response to SARS-CoV-2. Samples were obtained from the ongoing ImmuneRACE study (first 160 participants) and from 1,254 subjects provided by 6 global collaborators. The prospective study material was composed of cDNA or gDNA derived from T cells, B-cell-depleted T cells, or PBMCs. Deeply sampled blood TCRbeta repertoires from subjects exposed to, actively infected with, or recovered from COVID-19 were included in the dataset.

The immunoSEQ Assay, a bias-controlled multiplex PCR, was used to amplify TCRbeta CDR3 regions from genomic DNA. The authors' analysis ran thus. The number of nucleated cells in each sample was estimated by amplification of reference gene primers within the assay. To quantify the absolute abundance of each unique TCRbeta CDR3 rearrangement, sequence reads were collapsed and filtered. For each sample, productive Simpson clonality was calculated by taking the square root of Simpson's diversity index across productive rearrangements. In TCRdb, the immuneACCESS table is reduced to in-frame sequences with V and J assigned. These tables do not hold every clone; where another copy was compared, an unresolved V gene accounts for under half, and the others remain unexplained. The V and J calls and clone size are taken from that table; D and trimming were inferred from the DNA. For this sample there are approximately 350,000 clones; around 86% appear just once. About 4.9% of the sample is taken by the ten largest.

V is pruned by 6 bases and J by 1 base, leaving 8 bases of the junction without a gene match. Via the germline V gene, CDR1 is MRHNA and CDR2 SNTAGT. The CDR3 numbers 16 residues from cysteine through phenylalanine. The only DNA kept is the CDR3, 48 bases in frame from the first base. In the prospective study, participants were 18 to 89 years old, resided in about two dozen geographic areas of the United States, and were enrolled through a virtual design. To assign participants to cohorts, the prospective study relied on clinical history that participants themselves reported in a screening survey and a study questionnaire. Recovered participants in ImmuneRACE Cohort 3 were defined by two consecutive negative NP/OP PCR tests, clearance by a healthcare professional, or resolution of symptoms. Each participant in the prospective study had whole blood, serum and a nasopharyngeal or oropharyngeal swab collected by mobile phlebotomists. Prospective study participants could optionally give additional blood draws and questionnaires over a roughly two-month period. Before DNA extraction, prospective study blood samples were shipped either frozen or at room temperature.

Regarding this clone: No antigen is known for it. No clone much larger than this one lies a single base away; base qualities are absent.

Study-level results and caveats: The amount of clinical and demographic metadata varied by source and participant and was provided uncurated.

The V and J genes are TRBV6-4 and TRBJ2-2, with TRBD1 matching 7 junction bases. The sequencing sample was made of PBMCs or T cells enriched from blood (not recorded which). The sequence derives from a woman between 50 and 59 years old who had recovered from COVID-19. The CDR3: CASSAQGQLNTGELFF. The bases read TGTGCCAGCAGCGCCCAGGGACAGTTGAACACCGGGGAGCTGTTTTTT.